This T cell receptor beta chain originates from a study of beta chain features in type 1 diabetes. Turning to the study itself: All of the samples together had more than 95 million sorted cells examined.

V lost 2 bases and J lost 3, with 8 bases in between. From germline, CDR1 is SGHAT and CDR2 FQNNGV. The CDR3 loop spans 13 amino acids. Every isolated RNA sample was fully reverse transcribed, so sequencing captured expressed TCRB transcripts. The table came from immunoSEQ multiplex PCR; TCRdb's copy has only in-frame clones and leaves some out. The sample lists about 360,000 clones; around 12% were seen once. General study results and limits: Significant though moderate, a shortening of TCRB CDR3s appeared in all four CD4+ subsets of Type 1 diabetes patients. The naive, central memory and Treg TCRB repertoires looked more alike in patients than they did in healthy donors.

This clone was seen only a few times. Its antigen is not identified. The rearrangement joins TRBV11-2 to TRBJ2-7, with D possibly matching TRBD1 (6 bases). This TCR came from a man aged 18 to 30 in good health. The sequencing input was naive CD4+ T cells from blood. This chain's CDR3 is CASSLNRVYEQYF. The CDR3 DNA reads TGTGCCAGCAGCTTAAACAGGGTCTACGAGCAGTACTTC.